Here is one TCR beta chain with its context. This CDR3 contains 16 residues. The germline V gene has CDR1 KGHSH and CDR2 LQKENI. The junction had 13 bases not matched to a gene; V was cut back by 5 bases and J by 6 bases. The assay was immunoSEQ multiplex PCR, and TCRdb's table has in-frame clones only and misses some. This table has about 430,000 clones, 80% to 95% appearing once. Treatment: 15 to 20 received Ad26.COV2.S at low or high dose, single or two shots; about five received placebo; per-sample allocation not given. Sampling occurred on day 63 after the first vaccine or placebo injection. This person who donated was an adult of 18-55 years in Boston. The data originate from a study of Ad26.COV2.S vaccination and SARS-CoV-2 variants. Looking at the study overall: Donor joined the COV1001 Ad26.COV2.S trial arm. Once or twice, 56 days apart, Ad26.COV2.S was delivered intramuscularly.

The TCR originated in a person aged 18-65 years who received the Ad26.COV2.S COVID-19 vaccine or a placebo. Sequencing was performed on peripheral blood, taken in a trial of Ad26.COV2.S vaccine versus placebo. The chain couples TRBV18 to TRBJ1-2, with TRBD1 identical over 9 bases. CDR3 nucleotide sequence: TGTGCCAGCTCATATGAACAGGGGGCCGGTTACGATGGCTACACCTTC. Translated: CASSYEQGAGYDGYTF.